This passage covers 12 T cell receptor beta chains from one sample sequenced in a study of cytomegalovirus exposure and HLA in healthy donors. It was with 60 Vbeta and 13 Jbeta primers that the PCR ran. Sequencing used immunoSEQ multiplex PCR; TCRdb keeps in-frame clones, though not all of them. The data hold approximately 130,000 clones, with roughly 79% observed a single time. Sequencing was done on a sample of PBMCs. These receptors were obtained from a woman aged 35 to 49 in good health and CMV-seronegative.

This clone turned up a few times. The V call is TRBV28, the J call TRBJ2-6; 7 nucleotides line up with TRBD2. The CDR3 runs 16 residues. With V trimmed by 6 bases and J by 0 bases, 5 bases remained unmatched. Looked up from germline, CDR1 is MDHEN and CDR2 is SYDVKM. CDR3 amino acids: CASSPGRLSGANVLTF. The DNA of the CDR3 is TGTGCCAGCAGCCCCGGGAGGCTCTCTGGGGCCAACGTCCTGACTTTC.

The V and J genes are TRBV7-2 and TRBJ1-6, with D possibly matching TRBD1 (5 bases). The CDR3 is 16 residues long. Trimming took 4 bases from V and 7 from J, leaving 17 bases between them. The germline gives CDR1 SGHTA, CDR2 FQGNSA. Here the CDR3 DNA reads TGTGCCAGCAGCTCTTTACTCAGGGTAGGGAATTCACCCCTCCACTTT. It translates to CASSSLLRVGNSPLHF.

The V and J genes are TRBV27 and TRBJ2-7, with D hard to call. V shed 3 bases and J shed 0 bases, with 12 bases lying between them. CDR1 MNHEY and CDR2 SMNVEV come from the germline V gene (reference sequence). The CDR3 runs to 15 residues. The DNA for the CDR3 is TGTGCCAGCAGTTTCGGTCTCCGTAGCTCCTACGAGCAGTACTTC. Translated, it gives CASSFGLRSSYEQYF.

The chain carries TRBV2 and TRBJ2-3; 10 bases map to TRBD1. The CDR3 totals 16 residues. Trimming took 0 bases from V and 8 from J; bases not matched to a gene: 8. From germline, CDR1 is SNHLY and CDR2 FYNNEI. CDR3 in amino acids: CASSEAGTGALATQYF. Here the CDR3 DNA reads TGTGCCAGCAGTGAAGCTGGGACAGGGGCACTGGCTACGCAGTATTTT.

This clone was detected a few times. A junction boundary mismatches the germline segment, possibly from a read error. V usage is TRBV28 and J usage is TRBJ2-4, with D maybe TRBD2 (6 bases). Germline values: CDR1 MDHEN, CDR2 SYDVKM. The CDR3 is 13 residues long. CDR3 nucleotides: TGTGCCAGCAGTCCCCTTCGGGGGAACAGTCAGTACTTC. Its protein is CASSPLRGNSQYF.

The chain carries TRBV19 and TRBJ1-2; maybe TRBD1 (5 bases). Trimming took off 3 bases at V and 8 bases at J, with 13 bases between the two ends. The germline V gene has CDR1 LNHDA and CDR2 SQIVND (reference sequence). The CDR3 totals 13 residues. As DNA, the CDR3 is TGTGCCAGTAGTATCCCGGGCCAGGGAGGCTACACCTTC. It encodes CASSIPGQGGYTF.

The V and J genes are TRBV12-5 and TRBJ2-1; tentatively, D is TRBD2 (6 bases). Trimming left V 6 bases short and J 4 bases short, with 10 bases between. This CDR3 is built from 13 residues. Germline V gene lookup returns CDR1 LGHNT and CDR2 FRNRAP. CDR3: CASGLGTYNEQFF. The CDR3 DNA is TGTGCTAGTGGCCTCGGGACTTACAATGAGCAGTTCTTC.

This clone has just a few counts. The chain uses TRBV7-8 and TRBJ1-2, with 7 nucleotides matching TRBD1. The V and J ends lost 5 bases and 2 bases, in that order; junction bases with no gene match: 2. The germline V gene encodes CDR1 SGHVS and CDR2 FQNEAQ. This CDR3 has 13 residues. In DNA, the CDR3 is TGTGCCAGCAGCATACAGGGGAACTATGGCTACACCTTC. Encoded protein: CASSIQGNYGYTF.

The table lists this clone with a count of one. The chain recombines TRBV27 with TRBJ2-7; TRBD2 might be the D (7 bases). CDR1 MNHEY and CDR2 SMNVEV come from the germline V gene (reference sequence). This CDR3 has 15 amino acids. The V end lost 6 bases, the J end lost 4 bases, and 19 bases lay between the germline ends. CDR3 region: CASSVGQGRGYEQYF. CDR3 DNA sequence: TGTGCCAGCAGCGTCGGGCAGGGGAGGGGATACGAGCAGTACTTC.

The genes are TRBV6-1 and TRBJ2-7, with 11 bases identical to TRBD2. V was clipped by 2 bases and J by 4 bases; unmatched bases: 7. The CDR3 runs 16 residues. CDR1 and CDR2 from the germline V gene are MNHNS and SASEGT. The CDR3 DNA is TGTGCCAGCAGTGAAAGGGCTAGCGGGGGGTTGTACGAGCAGTACTTC. Amino acid sequence: CASSERASGGLYEQYF.

The V gene is TRBV5-4, the J gene TRBJ2-5, with TRBD1 identical over 7 bases. Germline CDR1 and CDR2: SGHNT and YYREEE (reference sequence). The J segment lost 2 bases and the V segment lost 5 bases, leaving 3 bases of the junction unmatched. The CDR3 is 13 amino acids. The CDR3 is CASRQGQQETQYF. The CDR3 region has the DNA TGTGCCAGCAGACAGGGACAGCAAGAGACCCAGTACTTC.

The rearrangement joins TRBV11-1 to TRBJ2-1; the D gene is possibly TRBD2 (6 bases). V shed 3 bases and J shed 6 bases, with 21 bases lying between them. There are 17 residues in the CDR3. Germline V gene data show CDR1 as SGHAT and CDR2 as FQDESV (reference sequence). This CDR3 is CASSFSGGNPSANEQFF. CDR3 sequence (DNA): TGTGCCAGCAGCTTTTCCGGGGGTAACCCCTCAGCCAATGAGCAGTTCTTC.